The 27 T cell receptor beta chains presented below share a single source sample, sequenced in a study of T cell changes during pregnancy in multiple sclerosis. Sequenced by immunoSEQ multiplex PCR; TCRdb stores in-frame clones only, minus some. Of about 73,000 clones listed, 80% to 95% were seen once; the top ten hold less than 3.5%. The sample here was peripheral blood, taken in the third trimester of pregnancy. These receptors came from a female donor in good health, enrolled as a control in a pregnancy study.

The genes are TRBV2 and TRBJ1-6; no definite D call. This CDR3 is built from 14 residues. Trimming removed 6 bases at V and 5 bases at J, with 11 bases between. CDR1 is SNHLY, CDR2 FYNNEI, per germline. For the CDR3, the DNA is TGTGCCAGCAGGGTGGCAAGAAATAATTCACCCCTCCACTTT. It specifies CASRVARNNSPLHF.

The chain is built from TRBV6-1 and TRBJ1-6; weak D call: TRBD1 (6 bases). Trimming left V 3 bases short and J 7 bases short, with 10 bases between. CDR3 length: 14 amino acids. CDR1 and CDR2 (germline): MNHNS, SASEGT. The CDR3 sequence is CASSEGAVNSPLHF. The CDR3 DNA reads as TGTGCCAGCAGTGAGGGGGCAGTGAATTCACCCCTCCACTTT.

V and J are TRBV18 and TRBJ2-1; 14 nucleotides match TRBD2. The J segment lost 8 bases and the V segment lost 1 base, leaving 13 bases of the junction unmatched. This CDR3 is built from 19 residues. Germline V gives CDR1 KGHSH, CDR2 LQKENI. CDR3 sequence (DNA): TGTGCCAGCTCACCACAGGTTCCGGGACTAGCGGGGGTCGAGGATGAGCAGTTCTTC. Translated: CASSPQVPGLAGVEDEQFF.

V usage is TRBV4-1 and J usage is TRBJ2-3, with 10 bases fitting TRBD2. V lost 4 bases to trimming and J lost 6 bases; unmatched junction nucleotides: 13. The CDR3 totals 17 residues. CDR1 is MGHRA, CDR2 YSYEKL, per germline. The CDR3 sequence: CASSPNPSSGRSDTQYF. The CDR3 DNA sequence: TGCGCCAGCAGCCCCAACCCCAGTAGCGGGAGGAGCGATACGCAGTATTTT.

The J gene is TRBJ2-1, the V gene TRBV5-1; D not resolved. V was pared by 2 bases and J by 3 bases, with 9 bases between. This CDR3 contains 14 residues. The germline V gene encodes CDR1 SGHRS and CDR2 YFSETQ. CDR3 amino acids: CASSFDTFYNEQFF. Written as DNA, the CDR3 is TGCGCCAGCAGCTTCGACACTTTCTACAATGAGCAGTTCTTC.

V usage is TRBV4-3 and J usage is TRBJ2-7; 11 nucleotides agree with TRBD2. The V gene end was trimmed by 4 bases and the J gene end by 1 base; junction bases not matched to a gene: 6. Per germline, CDR1 LGHNA and CDR2 YSLEER. The CDR3 runs to 16 residues. Here the CDR3 DNA reads TGCGCCAGCAGCCGTGTCCTAGCGGGAGGTTCCTACGAGCAGTACTTC. Its translation is CASSRVLAGGSYEQYF.

V and J are TRBV28 and TRBJ2-7; D possibly corresponds to TRBD1 (6 bases). Trimming removed 5 bases from V and 3 bases from J, with 11 bases in between. Germline V gives CDR1 MDHEN, CDR2 SYDVKM. The length of the CDR3 is 13 residues. CDR3 DNA: TGTGCCAGCAGTGGGGGACAAAACTACGAGCAGTACTTC. It yields the protein CASSGGQNYEQYF.

This clone was seen a single time. The CDR3 sequence is CASSPSQRQTNEKLFF. The DNA for the CDR3 is TGTGCCAGCAGCCCCTCCCAAAGACAGACCAATGAAAAACTGTTTTTT. The V call is TRBV5-8, the J call TRBJ1-4, with D possibly being TRBD1 (5 bases). Germline CDR1 and CDR2: SGHTS and YDEGEE. The CDR3 totals 16 residues. The V gene lost 4 bases and the J gene lost 5 bases, with 18 bases spanning the gap.

This chain uses TRBV18 with TRBJ1-1, with 7 bases that match TRBD1. Germline values: CDR1 KGHSH, CDR2 LQKENI. Trimming took 0 bases from V and 0 from J; bases not matched to a gene: 1. This CDR3 spans 15 amino acids. The CDR3 here is CASSPPGQMNTEAFF. The CDR3 DNA follows: TGTGCCAGCTCACCACCGGGACAGATGAACACTGAAGCTTTCTTT.

The chain combines TRBV18 with TRBJ2-3; the D is unclear. V lost 6 bases and J lost 1, with 11 bases in between. Germline V gene data show CDR1 as KGHSH and CDR2 as LQKENI. This CDR3 has 14 amino acids. This CDR3 is CASSPTYRTDTQYF. CDR3 in DNA: TGTGCCAGCTCCCCAACTTACCGCACAGATACGCAGTATTTT.

This clone was counted a few times. The chain couples TRBV2 to TRBJ2-1; D gene uncertain. This CDR3 region has 13 residues. The germline gives CDR1 SNHLY, CDR2 FYNNEI. V was shortened by 6 bases and J by 7 bases, with 13 bases between the two germline ends. DNA of the CDR3: TGTGCCAGCAGCTACGCAACCGGGAATGAGCAGTTCTTC. Translated: CASSYATGNEQFF. Supplemented by reference TRBV2 and TRBJ2-1, the full variable domain reads EPEVTQTPSHQVTQMGQEVILRCVPISNHLYFYWYRQILGQKVEFLVSFYNNEISEKSEIFDDQFSVERPDGSNFTLKIRSTKLEDSAMYFCASSYATGNEQFFGPGTRLTVL.

The V call is TRBV7-9, the J call TRBJ2-5; 8 bases agree with TRBD2. The CDR3 has 14 residues. Trimming at V came to 7 bases and at J to 2 bases, leaving 6 bases not matched to a gene. Germline CDR1 is SEHNR and CDR2 is FQNEAQ (reference sequence). The CDR3 coding sequence is TGTGCCAGCACCCCTCGGGGGGGACAAGAGACCCAGTACTTC. It is translated as CASTPRGGQETQYF.

The rearrangement uses TRBV10-3 and TRBJ2-5, with TRBD1 identical over 7 bases. The germline CDR1 and CDR2 sequences are ENHRY and SYGVKD. Trimming at V came to 2 bases and at J to 0 bases, leaving 12 bases not matched to a gene. The CDR3 covers 18 residues. For the CDR3, the DNA is TGTGCCATCAGTGAGACAAACCGGGACAGATTGTACCAAGAGACCCAGTACTTC. This gives the protein CAISETNRDRLYQETQYF.

The chain joins TRBV19 to TRBJ1-5; 7 bases map to TRBD1. This CDR3 is built from 15 residues. Germline V gene lookup returns CDR1 LNHDA and CDR2 SQIVND (reference sequence). J lost 2 bases, V lost 6 bases, and 7 bases had no gene match. This CDR3 is CASRPHRGRNQPQHF. CDR3 coding DNA: TGTGCCAGTAGACCCCACAGGGGCCGCAATCAGCCCCAGCATTTT.

This rearrangement joins TRBV7-9 to TRBJ2-5; D unclear. With 0 bases removed from V and 5 bases from J, the gap between germline ends came to 10 bases. Germline assignment: CDR1 SEHNR and CDR2 FQNEAQ (reference sequence). The CDR3 has 14 amino acids. Written as DNA, the CDR3 is TGTGCCAGCAGCTTAGCGCGGCTAGTGGAGACCCAGTACTTC. It is translated as CASSLARLVETQYF.

The chain has TRBV15 and TRBJ1-5; D gene uncertain. Germline V gene sequence: CDR1 LNHNV, CDR2 YYDKDF (reference sequence). Deletions cut 0 bases from V and 1 base from J, with 13 bases between. This CDR3 is 17 amino acids long. CDR3 residues: CATSRDRSVGSNQPQHF. The DNA for the CDR3 is TGTGCCACCAGCAGAGACAGGTCAGTCGGAAGCAATCAGCCCCAGCATTTT.

The chain is built from TRBV29-1 and TRBJ2-3; D gene uncertain. The V end lost 6 bases, the J end lost 0 bases, and 10 bases lay between the germline ends. The germline CDR1 and CDR2 sequences are SQVTM and ANQGSEA. CDR3 length: 13 amino acids. The CDR3 here is CSVSTASTDTQYF. The CDR3 region has the DNA TGCAGCGTAAGCACCGCTAGCACAGATACGCAGTATTTT.

The CDR3 reads CASSVPGQQETQYF. Here the CDR3 DNA reads TGTGCCAGCAGTGTCCCGGGACAGCAAGAGACCCAGTACTTC. The chain joins TRBV28 to TRBJ2-5; 7 bases align to TRBD1. Germline CDR1 MDHEN, CDR2 SYDVKM. This CDR3 region has 14 residues. Germline trimming cut 5 bases from V and 2 bases from J; bases unmatched to any gene: 5.

This chain joins TRBV5-4 and TRBJ1-1; 10 bases fit TRBD1. The CDR3 sequence is 16 residues long. Germline V lookup: CDR1 SGHNT, CDR2 YYREEE (reference sequence). The V gene end was trimmed by 0 bases and the J gene end by 1 base; junction bases not matched to a gene: 3. CDR3 nucleotide sequence: TGTGCCAGCAGCTTGGTGGGGACAGGGGCGAACACTGAAGCTTTCTTT. Translated, it gives CASSLVGTGANTEAFF.

This chain links TRBV18 with TRBJ1-2; weak D call: TRBD1 (5 bases). The CDR3 has 14 amino acids. Germline CDR1 reads KGHSH; CDR2 reads LQKENI. The ends were cut back, 1 base at V and 6 bases at J, with 12 bases in the middle. The CDR3 DNA sequence: TGTGCCAGCTCACCACAGGGGTCAATGCATGGCTACACCTTC. It codes for CASSPQGSMHGYTF.

This chain uses TRBV7-9 with TRBJ2-5; TRBD2 agrees at 9 bases. With 1 base clipped from V and 5 bases from J, the junction kept 5 bases outside the gene matches. The CDR3 is 15 amino acids. Germline V gives CDR1 SEHNR, CDR2 FQNEAQ (reference sequence). CDR3 sequence reads: CASSLGGLASETQYF. For the CDR3, the DNA is TGTGCCAGCAGCTTAGGAGGACTAGCGAGCGAGACCCAGTACTTC.

J is TRBJ2-7 and V is TRBV5-6; weak D call: TRBD2 (6 bases). Germline CDR1 and CDR2: SGHDT and YYEEEE. The CDR3 has 14 residues. The V and J ends lost 0 bases and 4 bases respectively, with 11 bases between them. The CDR3 region has the DNA TGTGCCAGCAGCTTGGGACTAGTATCTTACGAGCAGTACTTC. Translation: CASSLGLVSYEQYF.

The DNA of the CDR3 is TGTGCCAGTAGTAGACAGTATAGCAATCAGCCCCAGCATTTT. It specifies CASSRQYSNQPQHF. The chain carries TRBV19 and TRBJ1-5, with D perhaps matching TRBD1 (5 bases). This CDR3 has 14 amino acids. Germline V gene lookup returns CDR1 LNHDA and CDR2 SQIVND (reference sequence). Trimming shortened V by 4 bases and J by 0 bases, and 7 bases separated the two germline ends.

The chain combines TRBV4-1 with TRBJ2-5; maybe TRBD1 (6 bases). The CDR3 is 15 residues long. Trimming left V 2 bases short and J 2 bases short, with 12 bases between. CDR1 is MGHRA and CDR2 is YSYEKL in the germline V gene. CDR3 bases: TGCGCCAGCAGCCAAACCGGGACAACACAAGAGACCCAGTACTTC. Translation: CASSQTGTTQETQYF.

This chain connects TRBV6-5 to TRBJ2-4; 8 bases are a match to TRBD2. J gave up 0 bases and V 2 bases, and 3 bases lay outside the gene matches. Germline-derived CDR1 and CDR2 are MNHEY and SVGAGI. The CDR3 covers 16 residues. Here the CDR3 DNA reads TGTGCCAGCAGTTACCGGGAGGGTTTAGCCAAAAACATTCAGTACTTC. Translating it yields CASSYREGLAKNIQYF.

The chain employs TRBV10-3 and TRBJ2-3; 9 bases align to TRBD2. The ends lost 0 bases at V and 5 bases at J; junction bases unmatched: 6. Germline values: CDR1 ENHRY, CDR2 SYGVKD. The CDR3 runs to 16 residues. CDR3 nucleotides: TGTGCCATCAGTGAGTCTGGCGGGAGGGCCCAAGATACGCAGTATTTT. Its protein is CAISESGGRAQDTQYF.

The chain recombines TRBV11-2 with TRBJ2-2; TRBD2 aligns across 14 bases. The germline CDR1 and CDR2 sequences are SGHAT and FQNNGV. The V and J ends lost 5 bases and 7 bases, in that order; junction bases with no gene match: 6. The CDR3 loop spans 16 amino acids. The CDR3 sequence is CASSAGTSGSIGELFF. The CDR3, as DNA: TGTGCCAGCAGCGCAGGGACTAGCGGGAGTATCGGGGAGCTGTTTTTT.